This T cell receptor (beta chain) stems from a study of blood T cell repertoires in COVID-19. Looking at the study overall: Samples came from the United States, Italy and Spain, spanning acute and convalescent COVID-19.

Germline V gene sequence: CDR1 SGHVS, CDR2 FQNEAQ. The CDR3 contains 19 residues. V lost 5 bases, J lost 2 bases, and 15 bases stayed unmatched. Authors' processing steps: Reference gene primer amplification gave estimated nucleated cell counts. Generated by immunoSEQ multiplex PCR, the TCRdb table keeps only in-frame clones and is missing some. V and J calls and clone size come straight from that table; D and trimming were deduced from the DNA. The table has about 170,000 clones, around 81% seen once; the top ten hold 6.5% to 9.5%. In Seattle, patients joined the study during active infection and were tracked longitudinally.

The V gene is TRBV7-8, the J gene TRBJ2-6; 7 bases match TRBD2. This clonotype originated in a woman over 75 with COVID-19, enrolled during active disease. What was sequenced was peripheral blood. The chain's CDR3 is CASSGLGDYYTTGANVLTF. CDR3 sequence (DNA): TGTGCCAGCAGCGGTTTGGGGGACTACTACACAACTGGGGCCAACGTCCTGACTTTC.